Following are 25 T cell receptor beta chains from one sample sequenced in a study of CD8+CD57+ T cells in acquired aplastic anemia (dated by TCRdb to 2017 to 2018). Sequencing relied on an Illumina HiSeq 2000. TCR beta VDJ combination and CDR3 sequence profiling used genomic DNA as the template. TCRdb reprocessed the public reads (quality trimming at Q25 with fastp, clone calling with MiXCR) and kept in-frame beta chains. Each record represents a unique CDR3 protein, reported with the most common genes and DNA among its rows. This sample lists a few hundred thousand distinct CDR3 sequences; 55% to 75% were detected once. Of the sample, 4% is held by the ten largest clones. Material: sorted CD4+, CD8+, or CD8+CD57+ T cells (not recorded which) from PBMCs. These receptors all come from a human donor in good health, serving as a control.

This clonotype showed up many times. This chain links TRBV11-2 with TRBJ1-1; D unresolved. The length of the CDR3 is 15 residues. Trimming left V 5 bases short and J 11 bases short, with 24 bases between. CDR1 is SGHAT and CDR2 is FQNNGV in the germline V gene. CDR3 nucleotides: TGTGCCAGCAGCCCGTTTGTCCCCACAACGGCAAGTGCTTTCTTT. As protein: CASSPFVPTTASAFF.

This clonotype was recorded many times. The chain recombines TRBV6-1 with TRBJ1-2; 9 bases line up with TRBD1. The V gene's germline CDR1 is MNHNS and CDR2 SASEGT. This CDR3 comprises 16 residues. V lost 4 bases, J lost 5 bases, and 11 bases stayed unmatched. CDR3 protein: CASSAPYRGRTYGYTF. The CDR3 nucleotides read TGTGCCAGCAGTGCACCTTACAGGGGGCGCACTTATGGCTACACCTTC.

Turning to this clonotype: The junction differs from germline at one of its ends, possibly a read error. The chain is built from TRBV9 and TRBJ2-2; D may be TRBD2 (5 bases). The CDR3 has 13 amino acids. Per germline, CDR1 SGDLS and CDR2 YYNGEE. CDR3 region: CASSVSSSGPSSF. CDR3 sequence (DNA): TGTGCCAGCAGCGTATCTTCCTCCGGGCCTAGCTCCTTT.

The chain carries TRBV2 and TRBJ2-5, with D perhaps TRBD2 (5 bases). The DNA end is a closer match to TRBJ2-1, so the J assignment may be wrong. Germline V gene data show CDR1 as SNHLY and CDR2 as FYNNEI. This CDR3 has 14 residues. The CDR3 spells CASSQTRAGETQFF. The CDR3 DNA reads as TGTGCCAGCAGTCAAACTCGGGCGGGTGAGACCCAGTTCTTC.

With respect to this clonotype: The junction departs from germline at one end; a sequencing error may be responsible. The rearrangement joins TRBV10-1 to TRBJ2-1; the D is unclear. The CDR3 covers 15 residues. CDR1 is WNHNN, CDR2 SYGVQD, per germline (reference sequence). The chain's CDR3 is CASSRVGDSNTEQFF. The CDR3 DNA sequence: TGTGCCAGCAGTAGAGTCGGTGACTCCAACACTGAGCAGTTCTTC.

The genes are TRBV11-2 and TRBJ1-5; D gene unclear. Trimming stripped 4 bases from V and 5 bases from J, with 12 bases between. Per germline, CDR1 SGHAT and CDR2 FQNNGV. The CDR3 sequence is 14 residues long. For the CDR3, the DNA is TGTGCCAGCAGCTCCAGTGCGGTCTATCAGCCCCAGCATTTT. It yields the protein CASSSSAVYQPQHF.

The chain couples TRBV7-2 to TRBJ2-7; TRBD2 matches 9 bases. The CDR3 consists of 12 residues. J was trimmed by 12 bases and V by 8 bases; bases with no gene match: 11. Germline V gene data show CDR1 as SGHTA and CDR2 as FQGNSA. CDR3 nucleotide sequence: TGTGCCAGCTCGGAGCGGGGGGCCTCTTGGTACTTC. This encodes CASSERGASWYF. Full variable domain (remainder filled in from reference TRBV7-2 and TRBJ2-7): GAGVSQSPSNKVTEKGKDVELRCDPISGHTALYWYRQSLGQGLEFLIYFQGNSAPDKSGLPSDRFSAERTGGSVSTLTIQRTQQEDSAVYLCASSERGASWYFGPGTRLTVT.

The CDR3: CASSGGVLSYEQYF. CDR3 coding DNA: TGCGCCAGCAGCGGGGGGGTACTCTCCTACGAGCAGTACTTC. The chain has TRBV5-1 and TRBJ2-7, with TRBD2 matching over 7 bases. The CDR3 totals 14 residues. Germline CDR1 SGHRS, CDR2 YFSETQ. The J segment lost 0 bases and the V segment lost 4 bases, leaving 4 bases of the junction unmatched. Drawing the rest from reference TRBV5-1 and TRBJ2-7, the complete variable domain is KAGVTQTPRYLIKTRGQQVTLSCSPISGHRSVSWYQQTPGQGLQFLFEYFSETQRNKGNFPGRFSGRQFSNSRSEMNVSTLELGDSALYLCASSGGVLSYEQYFGPGTRLTVT.

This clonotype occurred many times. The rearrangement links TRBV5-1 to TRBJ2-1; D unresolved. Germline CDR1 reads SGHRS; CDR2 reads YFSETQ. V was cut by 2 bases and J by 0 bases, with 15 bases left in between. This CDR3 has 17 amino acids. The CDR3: CASSFYPTRSSYNEQFF. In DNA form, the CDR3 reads TGCGCCAGCAGCTTCTATCCTACGCGGAGCTCCTACAATGAGCAGTTCTTC.

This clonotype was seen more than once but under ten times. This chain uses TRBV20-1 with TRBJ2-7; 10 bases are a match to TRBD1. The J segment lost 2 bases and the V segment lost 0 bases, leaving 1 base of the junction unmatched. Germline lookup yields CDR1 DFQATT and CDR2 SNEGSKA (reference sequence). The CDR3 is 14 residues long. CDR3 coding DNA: TGCAGTGCTAGAGACGGGACAGGGGCCTACGAGCAGTACTTC. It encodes CSARDGTGAYEQYF.

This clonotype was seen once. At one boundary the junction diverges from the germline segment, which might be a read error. The CDR3 bases are TGTGCCAGCAGCTCGGAGCGGGGGGGCAGCACTGATACCCAGTATTTT. It is translated as CASSSERGGSTDTQYF. This chain joins TRBV7-2 and TRBJ2-3; 10 bases line up with TRBD2. Germline CDR1 is SGHTA and CDR2 is FQGNSA. The CDR3 runs to 16 residues.

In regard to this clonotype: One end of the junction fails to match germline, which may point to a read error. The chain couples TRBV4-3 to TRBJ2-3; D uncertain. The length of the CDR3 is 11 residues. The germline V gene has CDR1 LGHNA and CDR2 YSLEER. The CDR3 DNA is TGCGCCAGCAGCTTAGCCGATACGCAGTGTTTT. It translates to CASSLADTQCF.

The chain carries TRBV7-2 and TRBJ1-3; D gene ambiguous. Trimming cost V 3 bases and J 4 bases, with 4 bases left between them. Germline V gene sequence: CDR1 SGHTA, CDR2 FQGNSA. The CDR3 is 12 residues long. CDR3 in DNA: TGTGCCAGCAGCTTTGAGGGAAACACCATATATTTT. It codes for CASSFEGNTIYF.

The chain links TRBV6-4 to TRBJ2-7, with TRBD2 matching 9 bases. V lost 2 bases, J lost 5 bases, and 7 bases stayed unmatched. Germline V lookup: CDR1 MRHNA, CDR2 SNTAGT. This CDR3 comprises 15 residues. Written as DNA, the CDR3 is TGTGCCAGCAGTGACCGGGCGGGGGGGCAAAACGAGCAGTACTTC. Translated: CASSDRAGGQNEQYF.

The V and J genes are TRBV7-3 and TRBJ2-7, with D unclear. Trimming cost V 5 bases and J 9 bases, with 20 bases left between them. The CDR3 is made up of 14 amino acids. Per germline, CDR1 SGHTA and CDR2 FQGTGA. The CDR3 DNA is TGTGCCAGCAGCCAAGACTCGGAGACCGACGGGCAGTACTTC. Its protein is CASSQDSETDGQYF.

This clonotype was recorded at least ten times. The CDR3 sequence is CASSSNPHGYYGYTF. The CDR3 nucleotides are TGTGCCAGCAGCTCTAACCCCCACGGTTACTATGGCTACACCTTC. The chain is built from TRBV12-3 or TRBV12-4 and TRBJ1-2; D remains ambiguous. The CDR3 contains 15 residues. V was trimmed by 6 bases and J by 3 bases, leaving 17 bases between them.

CDR3 coding DNA: TGCAGCGCTTTCCCAGGGACGGGGGATGCCACCGGGGAGCTGTTTTTT. Its protein product is CSAFPGTGDATGELFF. The V gene is TRBV20-1, the J gene TRBJ2-2; D is perhaps TRBD2 (6 bases). Germline assignment: CDR1 DFQATT and CDR2 SNEGSKA (reference sequence). This CDR3 has 16 amino acids.

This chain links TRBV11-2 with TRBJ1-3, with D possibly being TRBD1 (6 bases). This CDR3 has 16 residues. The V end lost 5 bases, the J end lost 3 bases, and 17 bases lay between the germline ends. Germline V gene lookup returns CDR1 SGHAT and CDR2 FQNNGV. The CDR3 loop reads CASSPAQGSYGNTIYF. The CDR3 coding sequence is TGTGCCAGCAGCCCTGCACAGGGATCCTATGGAAACACCATATATTTT.

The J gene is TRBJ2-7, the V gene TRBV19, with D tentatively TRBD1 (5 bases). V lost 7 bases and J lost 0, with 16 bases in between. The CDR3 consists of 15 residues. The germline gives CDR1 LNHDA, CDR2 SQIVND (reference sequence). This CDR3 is CASTTRAQGSYEQYF. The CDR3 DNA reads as TGTGCCAGTACGACCAGGGCGCAGGGCTCCTACGAGCAGTACTTC.

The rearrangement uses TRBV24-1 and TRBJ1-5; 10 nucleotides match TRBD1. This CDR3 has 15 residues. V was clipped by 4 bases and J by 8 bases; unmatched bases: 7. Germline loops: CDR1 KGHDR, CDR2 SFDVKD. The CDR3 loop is CATSDPTGGEEPQHF. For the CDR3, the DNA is TGTGCCACCAGTGACCCGACAGGGGGCGAGGAGCCCCAGCATTTT.

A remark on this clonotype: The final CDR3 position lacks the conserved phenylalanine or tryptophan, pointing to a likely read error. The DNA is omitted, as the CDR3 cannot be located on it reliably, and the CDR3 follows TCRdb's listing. The CDR3 is CASSLGHAQETQY. The chain employs TRBV7-2 and TRBJ2-3. The CDR3 region is 13 residues in length, termini included. Germline V lookup: CDR1 SGHTA, CDR2 FQGNSA.

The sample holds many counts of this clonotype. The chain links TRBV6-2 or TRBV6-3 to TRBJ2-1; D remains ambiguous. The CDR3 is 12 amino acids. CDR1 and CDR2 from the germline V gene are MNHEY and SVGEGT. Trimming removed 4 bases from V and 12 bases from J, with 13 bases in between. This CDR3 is CASSSSHIGQFF. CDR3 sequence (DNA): TGTGCCAGCAGTTCATCCCACATCGGGCAGTTCTTC.

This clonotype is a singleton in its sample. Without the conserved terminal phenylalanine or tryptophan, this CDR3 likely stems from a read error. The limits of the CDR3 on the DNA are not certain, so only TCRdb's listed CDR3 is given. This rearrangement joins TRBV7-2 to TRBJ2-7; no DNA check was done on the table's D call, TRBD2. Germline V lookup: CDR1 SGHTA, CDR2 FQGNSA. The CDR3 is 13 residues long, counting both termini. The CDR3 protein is CASSPGLAGDTDL.

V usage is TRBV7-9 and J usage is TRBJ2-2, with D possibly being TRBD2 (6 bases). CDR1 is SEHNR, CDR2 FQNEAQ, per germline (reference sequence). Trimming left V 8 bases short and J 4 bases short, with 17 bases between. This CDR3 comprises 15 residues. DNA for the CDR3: TGTGCCAGCGGCCGGCGGGGAGGTGTCACCGGGGAGCTGTTTTTT. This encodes CASGRRGGVTGELFF. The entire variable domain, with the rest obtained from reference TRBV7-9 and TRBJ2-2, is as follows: DTGVSQNPRHKITKRGQNVTFRCDPISEHNRLYWYRQTLGQGPEFLTYFQNEAQLEKSRLLSDRFSAERPKGSFSTLEIQRTEQGDSAMYLCASGRRGGVTGELFFGEGSRLTVL.

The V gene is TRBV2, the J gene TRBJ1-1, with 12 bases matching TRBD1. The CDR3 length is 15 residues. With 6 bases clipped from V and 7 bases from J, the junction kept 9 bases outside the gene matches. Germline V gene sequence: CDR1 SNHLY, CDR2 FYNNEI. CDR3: CASSVRGQGAFEAFF. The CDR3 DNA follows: TGTGCCAGCAGCGTCCGGGGACAGGGGGCCTTTGAAGCTTTCTTT.